The sequence of this TCR beta chain was determined in a study of T-cell memory formation after mild COVID-19. This CDR3 spans 13 amino acids. Trimming stripped 1 base from V and 13 bases from J, with 11 bases between. The germline V gene has CDR1 LNHNV and CDR2 YYDKDF (reference sequence). From the 5' RACE reads, TCRdb called clonotypes with MiXCR, one entry per CDR3 protein. The top ten hold approximately 2.4% of the sample, which has nearly 200,000 distinct CDR3 sequences, around 18% seen once. The source of this sequence is an adult woman who had mild COVID-19 (a few samples of this study predate the infection). Cell type and time point are not known. The J gene is TRBJ1-6, the V gene TRBV15; D may be TRBD1 (5 bases). Sequencing used PBMCs or a T cell subset sorted from them (not recorded which). As DNA, the CDR3 is TGTGCCACCAGCAGAGCCGGGACGTCGCCCCTCCACTTT. Its translation: CATSRAGTSPLHF. The variable domain in full, completed from reference TRBV15 and TRBJ1-6, reads DAMVIQNPRYQVTQFGKPVTLSCSQTLNHNVMYWYQQKSSQAPKLLFHYYDKDFNNEADTPDNFQSRRPNTSFCFLDIRSPGLGDTAMYLCATSRAGTSPLHFGNGTRLTVT.